These T cell receptor beta chains were read from a single sample in a study of T cell repertoires in cytomegalovirus infection. No cognate antigen is known for these TCRs. Each CDR3 protein is one row after TCRdb ran MiXCR on the reads. The sample contains about 160,000 distinct CDR3 sequences, 20% to 25% of which appear only once. Material: CD8+ T cells from cultured PBMCs, obtained from culture after CMV antigen stimulation. The receptor set was obtained from a human donor in good health (CMV status not recorded). Some clones in this sample may be carry-over from other donors' samples. Both conserved end residues are part of each CDR3. A D gene is named only where the DNA matches it firmly. Expanded clones are given a class, and other clones once, few, many or no size at all.

cdr3_aa: CASAGRALGNTGELFF
cdr3_nt: TGTGCCAGCGCGGGGAGGGCACTCGGGAACACCGGGGAGCTGTTTTTT
d_call: TRBD2
v_call: TRBV7-6
clone_size: few
cdr3_length: 16
j_call: TRBJ2-2

cdr3_aa: CASSLAGGVGNTIYF
cdr3_nt: TGTGCCAGCAGCTTAGCCGGGGGAGTGGGAAACACCATATATTTT
d_call: NA
v_call: TRBV7-8
clone_size: few
cdr3_length: 15
j_call: TRBJ1-3

cdr3_aa: CASSFREQPQHF
cdr3_nt: TGTGCCAGCAGCTTTCGGGAACAGCCCCAGCATTTT
d_call: NA
v_call: TRBV7-9
clone_size: NA
cdr3_length: 12
j_call: TRBJ1-5

cdr3_aa: CASSLGGYYEQYF
cdr3_nt: TGTGCCAGCAGCTTAGGAGGGTACTACGAGCAGTACTTC
d_call: NA
v_call: TRBV7-2
clone_size: few
cdr3_length: 13
j_call: TRBJ2-7

cdr3_aa: CASSLGDSYNEQFF
cdr3_nt: TGTGCCAGCAGCTTGGGAGACTCCTACAATGAGCAGTTCTTC
d_call: NA
v_call: TRBV5-6
clone_size: few
cdr3_length: 14
j_call: TRBJ2-1

cdr3_aa: CASSSGGKGEEQYF
cdr3_nt: TGTGCCAGCAGCTCAGGGGGCAAGGGGGAAGAGCAGTACTTC
d_call: TRBD1
v_call: TRBV5-6
clone_size: few
cdr3_length: 14
j_call: TRBJ2-7

cdr3_aa: CASRGRLKSTDTQYF
cdr3_nt: TGTGCCAGCAGGGGGCGCCTGAAAAGCACAGATACGCAGTATTTT
d_call: NA
v_call: TRBV12-3/TRBV12-4
clone_size: NA
cdr3_length: 15
j_call: TRBJ2-3

cdr3_aa: CASSQEFGINYGYTF
cdr3_nt: TGTGCCAGCAGCCAAGAATTTGGGATTAACTATGGCTACACCTTC
d_call: NA
v_call: TRBV14
clone_size: NA
cdr3_length: 15
j_call: TRBJ1-2

cdr3_aa: CASSAAGYGYTF
cdr3_nt: TGTGCCAGCAGCGCGGCTGGCTATGGCTACACCTTC
d_call: NA
v_call: TRBV6-2/TRBV6-3
clone_size: NA
cdr3_length: 12
j_call: TRBJ1-2

cdr3_aa: CASSPPGDRGIYEQYF
cdr3_nt: TGTGCCAGCAGCCCCCCCGGGGACAGGGGGATCTACGAGCAGTACTTC
d_call: TRBD1
v_call: TRBV4-2
clone_size: NA
cdr3_length: 16
j_call: TRBJ2-7

cdr3_aa: CASSLRTGVEYEQYF
cdr3_nt: TGTGCCAGCAGCTTAAGGACAGGGGTGGAGTACGAGCAGTACTTC
d_call: TRBD1
v_call: TRBV7-9
clone_size: NA
cdr3_length: 15
j_call: TRBJ2-7

cdr3_aa: CASSIRTGKATEAFF
cdr3_nt: TGTGCCAGTAGTATCAGGACAGGGAAGGCTACTGAAGCTTTCTTT
d_call: TRBD1
v_call: TRBV19
clone_size: NA
cdr3_length: 15
j_call: TRBJ1-1

cdr3_aa: CASSRTSGAYNEQFF
cdr3_nt: TGTGCCAGCAGCCGGACTAGCGGGGCCTACAATGAGCAGTTCTTC
d_call: TRBD2
v_call: TRBV12-3/TRBV12-4
clone_size: many
cdr3_length: 15
j_call: TRBJ2-1

cdr3_aa: CASSIGLDSTYEQYF
cdr3_nt: TGTGCCAGCAGCATCGGACTAGACTCGACCTACGAGCAGTACTTC
d_call: TRBD2
v_call: TRBV7-6
clone_size: NA
cdr3_length: 15
j_call: TRBJ2-7

cdr3_aa: CSALRGEATNYGYTF
cdr3_nt: TGCAGTGCTTTAAGAGGGGAAGCGACTAACTATGGCTACACCTTC
d_call: NA
v_call: TRBV20-1
clone_size: many
cdr3_length: 15
j_call: TRBJ1-2

cdr3_aa: CASRPDSYEQYF
cdr3_nt: TGTGCCAGCAGACCGGACAGCTACGAGCAGTACTTC
d_call: NA
v_call: TRBV7-9
clone_size: NA
cdr3_length: 12
j_call: TRBJ2-7

cdr3_aa: CASSFGTSGEGQFF
cdr3_nt: TGTGCCAGCAGTTTTGGGACTAGCGGGGAGGGGCAGTTCTTC
d_call: TRBD2
v_call: TRBV12-3/TRBV12-4
clone_size: few
cdr3_length: 14
j_call: TRBJ2-1

cdr3_aa: CASSSGLWGLNSPLHF
cdr3_nt: TGTGCCAGCAGCTCGGGATTGTGGGGCTTAAATTCACCCCTCCACTTT
d_call: NA
v_call: TRBV5-5
clone_size: NA
cdr3_length: 16
j_call: TRBJ1-6

cdr3_aa: CASSLSDENHSGNTIYF
cdr3_nt: TGTGCCAGCAGCCTTAGCGACGAGAACCACTCTGGAAACACCATATATTTT
d_call: NA
v_call: TRBV7-6
clone_size: few
cdr3_length: 17
j_call: TRBJ1-3

cdr3_aa: CASSLGLLNSYEQYF
cdr3_nt: TGTGCCAGCAGCTTAGGGTTATTAAATTCCTACGAGCAGTACTTC
d_call: NA
v_call: TRBV7-9
clone_size: few
cdr3_length: 15
j_call: TRBJ2-7

cdr3_aa: CASSHPRQAGLAGGLLYNEQFF
cdr3_nt: TGCGCCAGCAGTCACCCAAGACAAGCAGGACTAGCGGGGGGACTACTCTACAATGAGCAGTTCTTC
d_call: TRBD2
v_call: TRBV23-1
clone_size: NA
cdr3_length: 22
j_call: TRBJ2-1

cdr3_aa: CASSQHRDQETQYF
cdr3_nt: TGCGCCAGCAGCCAACACAGGGACCAAGAGACCCAGTACTTC
d_call: NA
v_call: TRBV4-1
clone_size: NA
cdr3_length: 14
j_call: TRBJ2-5

cdr3_aa: CASSISGQQETQYF
cdr3_nt: TGTGCCAGCAGCATATCGGGACAGCAAGAGACCCAGTACTTC
d_call: TRBD1
v_call: TRBV7-2
clone_size: NA
cdr3_length: 14
j_call: TRBJ2-5

cdr3_aa: CASSLGLAGGDNEQFF
cdr3_nt: TGTGCCAGCAGCTTAGGACTAGCGGGGGGGGACAATGAGCAGTTCTTC
d_call: TRBD2
v_call: TRBV7-8
clone_size: NA
cdr3_length: 16
j_call: TRBJ2-1

cdr3_aa: CASSLGGPYSNQPQHF
cdr3_nt: TGTGCCAGCAGTTTAGGGGGGCCCTATAGCAATCAGCCCCAGCATTTT
d_call: NA
v_call: TRBV27
clone_size: few
cdr3_length: 16
j_call: TRBJ1-5

cdr3_aa: CASSLDGGFSYEQYF
cdr3_nt: TGTGCCAGCAGCTTAGATGGGGGATTCTCCTACGAGCAGTACTTC
d_call: NA
v_call: TRBV7-2
clone_size: few
cdr3_length: 15
j_call: TRBJ2-7

cdr3_aa: CASSLGTYNSPLHF
cdr3_nt: TGTGCCAGCAGTTTAGGCACGTATAATTCACCCCTCCACTTT
d_call: NA
v_call: TRBV12-3/TRBV12-4
clone_size: few
cdr3_length: 14
j_call: TRBJ1-6

cdr3_aa: CASSLLAVGAYEQYF
cdr3_nt: TGTGCCAGCAGCTTATTGGCAGTTGGGGCCTACGAGCAGTACTTC
d_call: NA
v_call: TRBV7-9
clone_size: NA
cdr3_length: 15
j_call: TRBJ2-7

cdr3_aa: CASSLDEDEQYF
cdr3_nt: TGTGCCAGCAGCTTAGACGAGGACGAGCAGTACTTC
d_call: NA
v_call: TRBV7-2
clone_size: NA
cdr3_length: 12
j_call: TRBJ2-7

cdr3_aa: CATLALVQFF
cdr3_nt: TGTGCCACATTAGCTCTCGTGCAGTTCTTC
d_call: NA
v_call: TRBV6-1
clone_size: few
cdr3_length: 10
j_call: TRBJ2-1

cdr3_aa: CASRIGFIGNTEAFF
cdr3_nt: TGTGCCAGCAGGATAGGGTTCATAGGGAACACTGAAGCTTTCTTT
d_call: NA
v_call: TRBV6-5
clone_size: few
cdr3_length: 15
j_call: TRBJ1-1

cdr3_aa: CASSTGLVGGYTF
cdr3_nt: TGTGCCAGCAGCACAGGGCTAGTGGGAGGCTACACCTTC
d_call: NA
v_call: TRBV27
clone_size: few
cdr3_length: 13
j_call: TRBJ1-2

cdr3_aa: CASSLIRTVNTDTQYF
cdr3_nt: TGTGCCAGCAGCCTTATTCGGACAGTGAACACAGATACGCAGTATTTT
d_call: NA
v_call: TRBV7-9
clone_size: NA
cdr3_length: 16
j_call: TRBJ2-3

cdr3_aa: CASSWQGVAFANEKLFF
cdr3_nt: TGTGCCAGCAGCTGGCAGGGGGTGGCTTTTGCTAATGAAAAACTGTTTTTT
d_call: TRBD1
v_call: TRBV7-2
clone_size: few
cdr3_length: 17
j_call: TRBJ1-4

cdr3_aa: CASSPGLRIGGAEDTEAFF
cdr3_nt: TGTGCCAGCAGTCCGGGTTTGAGAATAGGGGGCGCGGAGGATACTGAAGCTTTCTTT
d_call: TRBD1
v_call: TRBV28
clone_size: few
cdr3_length: 19
j_call: TRBJ1-1

cdr3_aa: CASSLPASDRGMEWGYEQYF
cdr3_nt: TGTGCCAGCAGCTTACCTGCGTCGGACAGGGGTATGGAATGGGGCTACGAGCAGTACTTC
d_call: TRBD1
v_call: TRBV7-8
clone_size: NA
cdr3_length: 20
j_call: TRBJ2-7

cdr3_aa: CASSPPASSYNEQFF
cdr3_nt: TGTGCCAGCAGCCCCCCGGCGAGCTCCTACAATGAGCAGTTCTTC
d_call: NA
v_call: TRBV7-9
clone_size: NA
cdr3_length: 15
j_call: TRBJ2-1

cdr3_aa: CATSERLATKVNEQFF
cdr3_nt: TGTGCCACCAGTGAGAGACTCGCCACGAAGGTAAATGAGCAGTTCTTC
d_call: NA
v_call: TRBV24-1
clone_size: once
cdr3_length: 16
j_call: TRBJ2-1

cdr3_aa: CASTPGISSTDTQYF
cdr3_nt: TGTGCCAGCACTCCAGGGATTTCTAGCACAGATACGCAGTATTTT
d_call: NA
v_call: TRBV7-9
clone_size: few
cdr3_length: 15
j_call: TRBJ2-3

cdr3_aa: CASSVGSSYNEQFF
cdr3_nt: TGTGCCAGCAGTGTGGGAAGCTCCTACAATGAGCAGTTCTTC
d_call: NA
v_call: TRBV6-1
clone_size: few
cdr3_length: 14
j_call: TRBJ2-1

cdr3_aa: CASSPSTGVGYTF
cdr3_nt: TGTGCCAGCAGTCCCTCGACAGGGGTTGGCTACACATTC
d_call: TRBD1
v_call: TRBV12-3/TRBV12-4
clone_size: NA
cdr3_length: 13
j_call: TRBJ1-2

cdr3_aa: CASSSRTGDYTF
cdr3_nt: TGTGCCAGCAGCTCCCGGACAGGCGACTACACCTTC
d_call: TRBD1
v_call: TRBV7-2
clone_size: NA
cdr3_length: 12
j_call: TRBJ1-2

cdr3_aa: CASSLRLAGTDTQYF
cdr3_nt: TGCGCCAGCAGCCTAAGACTAGCGGGAACAGATACGCAGTATTTT
d_call: TRBD2
v_call: TRBV4-1
clone_size: NA
cdr3_length: 15
j_call: TRBJ2-3

cdr3_aa: CASSSQGTEEQYF
cdr3_nt: TGTGCCAGCAGCTCACAGGGGACTGAGGAGCAGTACTTC
d_call: NA
v_call: TRBV7-8
clone_size: NA
cdr3_length: 13
j_call: TRBJ2-7

cdr3_aa: CASSYTSGGATEQFF
cdr3_nt: TGTGCCAGCAGTTATACTAGCGGGGGGGCGACTGAGCAGTTCTTC
d_call: TRBD2
v_call: TRBV27
clone_size: NA
cdr3_length: 15
j_call: TRBJ2-1

cdr3_aa: CASSQGAEPAPGGYTF
cdr3_nt: TGCGCCAGCAGCCAAGGCGCAGAACCAGCTCCGGGTGGCTACACCTTC
d_call: NA
v_call: TRBV4-1
clone_size: few
cdr3_length: 16
j_call: TRBJ1-2

cdr3_aa: CASSQAVSTGANVLTF
cdr3_nt: TGTGCCAGCAGCCAAGCTGTGAGTACCGGGGCCAACGTCCTGACTTTC
d_call: NA
v_call: TRBV4-2
clone_size: few
cdr3_length: 16
j_call: TRBJ2-6

cdr3_aa: CASSPQRGRNTDTQYF
cdr3_nt: TGTGCCAGTAGTCCCCAGCGGGGGCGTAACACAGATACGCAGTATTTT
d_call: TRBD2
v_call: TRBV19
clone_size: few
cdr3_length: 16
j_call: TRBJ2-3

cdr3_aa: CASSLDPLQGFTYEQYF
cdr3_nt: TGTGCCAGCAGCTTAGATCCTCTACAGGGATTCACCTACGAGCAGTACTTC
d_call: NA
v_call: TRBV11-2
clone_size: NA
cdr3_length: 17
j_call: TRBJ2-7

cdr3_aa: CASSNSAPYEQYF
cdr3_nt: TGTGCCAGTAGTAACTCAGCTCCCTACGAGCAGTACTTC
d_call: NA
v_call: TRBV19
clone_size: NA
cdr3_length: 13
j_call: TRBJ2-7

cdr3_aa: CASSFVGFYEQYF
cdr3_nt: TGTGCCAGCAGTTTCGTAGGTTTCTACGAGCAGTACTTC
d_call: NA
v_call: TRBV12-3/TRBV12-4
clone_size: few
cdr3_length: 13
j_call: TRBJ2-7

cdr3_aa: CASSPRRGGVTDTQYF
cdr3_nt: TGTGCCAGCAGCCCGAGGCGGGGGGGCGTGACAGATACGCAGTATTTT
d_call: TRBD2
v_call: TRBV7-9
clone_size: many
cdr3_length: 16
j_call: TRBJ2-3

cdr3_aa: CASSVGSDQPQHF
cdr3_nt: TGTGCCAGCAGCGTAGGGTCGGATCAGCCCCAGCATTTT
d_call: NA
v_call: TRBV9
clone_size: few
cdr3_length: 13
j_call: TRBJ1-5

cdr3_aa: CATSLHTEAFF
cdr3_nt: TGTGCCACCTCCCTGCACACTGAAGCTTTCTTT
d_call: NA
v_call: TRBV15
clone_size: few
cdr3_length: 11
j_call: TRBJ1-1

cdr3_aa: CASSPGTDSRHVNYEQYF
cdr3_nt: TGTGCCAGCAGCCCTGGGACAGACTCGAGGCACGTCAACTACGAGCAGTACTTC
d_call: TRBD1
v_call: TRBV7-9
clone_size: NA
cdr3_length: 18
j_call: TRBJ2-7

cdr3_aa: CSAISKGATNEKLFF
cdr3_nt: TGCAGTGCGATTTCGAAGGGAGCAACTAATGAAAAACTGTTTTTT
d_call: NA
v_call: TRBV20-1
clone_size: few
cdr3_length: 15
j_call: TRBJ1-4

cdr3_aa: CASSLGTSQETQYF
cdr3_nt: TGTGCCAGCAGCCTCGGGACTAGCCAAGAGACCCAGTACTTC
d_call: TRBD2
v_call: TRBV7-6
clone_size: NA
cdr3_length: 14
j_call: TRBJ2-5

cdr3_aa: CASSQEGGYNEQFF
cdr3_nt: TGTGCCAGCAGCCAAGAAGGAGGATACAATGAGCAGTTCTTC
d_call: NA
v_call: TRBV4-1
clone_size: NA
cdr3_length: 14
j_call: TRBJ2-1

cdr3_aa: CASSLPVEGVGTDTQYF
cdr3_nt: TGTGCCAGCAGCCTCCCCGTGGAGGGGGTTGGGACAGATACGCAGTATTTT
d_call: NA
v_call: TRBV7-3
clone_size: NA
cdr3_length: 17
j_call: TRBJ2-3

cdr3_aa: CASRPSPGVGTGELFF
cdr3_nt: TGTGCCAGCAGACCCTCCCCGGGGGTCGGCACCGGGGAGCTGTTTTTT
d_call: NA
v_call: TRBV27
clone_size: medium-sized
cdr3_length: 16
j_call: TRBJ2-2